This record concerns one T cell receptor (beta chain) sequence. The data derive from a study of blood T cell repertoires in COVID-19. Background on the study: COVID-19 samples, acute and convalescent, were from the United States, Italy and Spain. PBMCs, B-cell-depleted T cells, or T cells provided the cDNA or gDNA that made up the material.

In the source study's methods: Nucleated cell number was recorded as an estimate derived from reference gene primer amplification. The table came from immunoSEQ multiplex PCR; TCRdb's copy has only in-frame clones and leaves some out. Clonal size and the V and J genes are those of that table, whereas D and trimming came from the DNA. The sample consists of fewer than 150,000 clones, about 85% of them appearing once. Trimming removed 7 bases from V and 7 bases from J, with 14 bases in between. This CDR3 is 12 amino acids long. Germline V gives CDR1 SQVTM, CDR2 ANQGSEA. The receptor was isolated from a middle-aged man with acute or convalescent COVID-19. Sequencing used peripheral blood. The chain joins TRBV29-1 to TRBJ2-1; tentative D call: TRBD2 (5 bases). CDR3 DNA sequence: TGCAGCGCCGCTGCGAGGGCTAATGAGCAGTTCTTC. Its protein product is CSAAARANEQFF.